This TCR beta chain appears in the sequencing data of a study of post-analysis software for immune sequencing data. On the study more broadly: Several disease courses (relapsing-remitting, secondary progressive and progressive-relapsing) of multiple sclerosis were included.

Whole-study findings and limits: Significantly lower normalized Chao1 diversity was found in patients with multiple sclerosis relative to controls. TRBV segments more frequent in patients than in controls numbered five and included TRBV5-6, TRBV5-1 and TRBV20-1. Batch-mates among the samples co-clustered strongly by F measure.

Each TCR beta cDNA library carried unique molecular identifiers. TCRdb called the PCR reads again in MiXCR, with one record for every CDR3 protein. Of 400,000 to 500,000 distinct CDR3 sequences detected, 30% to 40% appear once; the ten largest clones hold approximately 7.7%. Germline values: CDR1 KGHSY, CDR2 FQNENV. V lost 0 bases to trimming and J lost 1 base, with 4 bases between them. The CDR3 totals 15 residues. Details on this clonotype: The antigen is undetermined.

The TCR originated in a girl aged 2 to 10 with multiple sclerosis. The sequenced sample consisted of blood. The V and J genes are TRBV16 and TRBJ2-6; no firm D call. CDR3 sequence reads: CASSQSISGANVLTF. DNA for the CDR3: TGTGCCAGCAGCCAATCAATTTCTGGGGCCAACGTCCTGACTTTC.